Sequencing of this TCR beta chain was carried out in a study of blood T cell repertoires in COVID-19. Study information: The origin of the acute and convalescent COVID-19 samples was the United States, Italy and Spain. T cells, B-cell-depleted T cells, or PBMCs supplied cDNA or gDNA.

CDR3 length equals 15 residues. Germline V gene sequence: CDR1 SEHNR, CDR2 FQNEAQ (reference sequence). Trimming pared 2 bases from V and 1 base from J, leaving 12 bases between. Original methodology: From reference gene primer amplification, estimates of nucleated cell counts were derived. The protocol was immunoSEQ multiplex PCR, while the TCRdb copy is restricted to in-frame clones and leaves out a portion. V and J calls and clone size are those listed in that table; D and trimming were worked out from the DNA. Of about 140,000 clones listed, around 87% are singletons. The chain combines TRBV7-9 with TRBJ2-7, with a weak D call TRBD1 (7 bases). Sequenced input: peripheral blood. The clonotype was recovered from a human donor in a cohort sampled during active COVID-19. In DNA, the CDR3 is TGTGCCAGCAGCTTAACCAGGGGGGATTCCTACGAGCAGTACTTC. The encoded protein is CASSLTRGDSYEQYF.